This T cell receptor beta chain is from a study of cytomegalovirus exposure and HLA in healthy donors. The germline gives CDR1 SGHRS, CDR2 YFSETQ. The ends lost 4 bases at V and 7 bases at J; junction bases unmatched: 13. The CDR3 contains 16 residues. 60 Vbeta and 13 Jbeta primers were used in PCR. Data came from immunoSEQ multiplex PCR; TCRdb stores just in-frame clones and leaves some out. The table records about 150,000 clones, approximately 80% of them present only once. This clone appeared a few times. No antigen is known for it. Points from the study as a whole: Associated with HLA alleles at 0.05 false discovery rate in a later analysis were 15,000 to 20,000 TCR beta sequences. In a later analysis, a missense DCLRE1C variant was linked to TCR beta V- and J-gene trimming.

Nominally healthy donors provided the samples, though records likely missed some immune exposures. This receptor was obtained from a male donor in good health and CMV-seronegative. The sample comprised PBMCs. V is TRBV5-1 and J is TRBJ2-1; 8 positions match TRBD2. CDR3 DNA sequence: TGCGCCAGCAGCCCGGGGGGGAGTAGCAGGAGAAATGAGCAGTTCTTC. It codes for CASSPGGSSRRNEQFF.